The T cell receptor beta chain under discussion was sequenced for a study of blood T cell repertoires in COVID-19. This clone has just one count. Seattle researchers signed up patients amid active infection and tracked them longitudinally. V dropped 4 bases and J dropped 0 bases, with 12 bases sitting between them. This CDR3 contains 15 residues. Looked up from germline, CDR1 is SGHAT and CDR2 is FQNNGV. The data were produced by immunoSEQ multiplex PCR, yet TCRdb's version contains in-frame clones alone and is incomplete. Here the sample spans 150,000 to 200,000 clones, 80% to 90% being singletons. V gene TRBV11-2 combines with J gene TRBJ1-1; tentatively, D is TRBD1 (5 bases). The origin of this receptor is a woman aged 55-70 years with COVID-19, enrolled during active disease. Source material: peripheral blood. CDR3 protein: CASSSVQDMNTEAFF. DNA of the CDR3: TGTGCCAGCAGCTCAGTCCAGGACATGAACACTGAAGCTTTCTTT.